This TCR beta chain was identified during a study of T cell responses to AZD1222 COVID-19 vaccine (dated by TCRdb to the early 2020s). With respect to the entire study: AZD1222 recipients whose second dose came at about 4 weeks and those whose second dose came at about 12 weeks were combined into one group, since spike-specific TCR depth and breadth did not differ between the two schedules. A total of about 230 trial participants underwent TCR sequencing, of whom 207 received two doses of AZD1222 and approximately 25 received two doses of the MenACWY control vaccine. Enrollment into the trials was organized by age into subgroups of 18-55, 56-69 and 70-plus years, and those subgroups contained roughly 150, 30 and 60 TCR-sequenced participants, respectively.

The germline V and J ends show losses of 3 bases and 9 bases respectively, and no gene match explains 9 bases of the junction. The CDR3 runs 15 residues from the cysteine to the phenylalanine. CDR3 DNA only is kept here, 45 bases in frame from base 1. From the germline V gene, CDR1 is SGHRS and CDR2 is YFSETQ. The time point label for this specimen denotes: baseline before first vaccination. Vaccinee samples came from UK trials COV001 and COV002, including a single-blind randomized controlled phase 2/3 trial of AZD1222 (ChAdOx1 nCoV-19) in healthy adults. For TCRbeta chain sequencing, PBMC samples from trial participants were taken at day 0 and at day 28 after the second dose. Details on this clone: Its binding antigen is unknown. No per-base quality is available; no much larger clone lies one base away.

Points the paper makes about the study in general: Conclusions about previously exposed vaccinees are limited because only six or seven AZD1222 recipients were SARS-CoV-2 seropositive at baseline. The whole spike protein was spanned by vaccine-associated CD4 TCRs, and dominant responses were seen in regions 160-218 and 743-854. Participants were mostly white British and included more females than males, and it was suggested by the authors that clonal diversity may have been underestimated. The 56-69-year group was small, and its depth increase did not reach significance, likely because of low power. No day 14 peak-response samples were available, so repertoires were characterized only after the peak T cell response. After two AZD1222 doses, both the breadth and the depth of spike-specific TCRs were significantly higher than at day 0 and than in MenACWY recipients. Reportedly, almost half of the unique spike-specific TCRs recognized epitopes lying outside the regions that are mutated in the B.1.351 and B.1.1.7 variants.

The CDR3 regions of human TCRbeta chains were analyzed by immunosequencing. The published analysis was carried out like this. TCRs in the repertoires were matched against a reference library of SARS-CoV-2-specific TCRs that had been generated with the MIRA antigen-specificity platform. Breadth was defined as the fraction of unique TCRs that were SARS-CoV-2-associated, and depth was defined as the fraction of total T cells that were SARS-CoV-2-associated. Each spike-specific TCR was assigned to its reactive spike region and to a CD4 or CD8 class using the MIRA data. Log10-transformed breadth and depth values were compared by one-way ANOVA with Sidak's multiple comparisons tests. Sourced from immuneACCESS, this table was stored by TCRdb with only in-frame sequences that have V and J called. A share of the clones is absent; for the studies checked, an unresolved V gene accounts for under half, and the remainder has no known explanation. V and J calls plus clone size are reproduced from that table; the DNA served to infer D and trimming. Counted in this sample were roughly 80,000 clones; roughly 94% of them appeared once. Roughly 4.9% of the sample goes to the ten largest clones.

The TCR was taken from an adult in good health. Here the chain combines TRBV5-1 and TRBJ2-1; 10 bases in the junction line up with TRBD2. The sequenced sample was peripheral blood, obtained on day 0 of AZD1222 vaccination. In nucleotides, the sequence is TGCGCCAGCAGCTCCCTAGCGGGAGCCGGCCGTGAGCAGTTCTTC. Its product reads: CASSSLAGAGREQFF.